This TCR beta chain emerged from a study of blood T cells in healthy people across ages. General study points: CMV infection status of these donors was not known.

This clonotype showed up just a few times. Its antigen is unidentified. A second PCR of roughly 7 to 11 cycles used a sample-barcoded 5' primer and a J-beta primer mix. From the 5' RACE reads, TCRdb called clonotypes with MiXCR, one entry per CDR3 protein. The table shows approximately 680,000 distinct CDR3 sequences, with roughly 32% occurring only once. Total RNA was extracted at no less than 6 micrograms per sample. This CDR3 region has 16 residues. J gave up 0 bases and V 1 base, and 3 bases lay outside the gene matches. This receptor was obtained from a woman older than 75 in good health. The chain is built from TRBV12-3 or TRBV12-4 and TRBJ2-3; 8 bases are shared with TRBD1. Sequenced input: blood. The CDR3 nucleotides read TGTGCCAGCAGTTTAGGGACAGGGATTAGCACAGATACGCAGTATTTT. Its protein is CASSLGTGISTDTQYF.